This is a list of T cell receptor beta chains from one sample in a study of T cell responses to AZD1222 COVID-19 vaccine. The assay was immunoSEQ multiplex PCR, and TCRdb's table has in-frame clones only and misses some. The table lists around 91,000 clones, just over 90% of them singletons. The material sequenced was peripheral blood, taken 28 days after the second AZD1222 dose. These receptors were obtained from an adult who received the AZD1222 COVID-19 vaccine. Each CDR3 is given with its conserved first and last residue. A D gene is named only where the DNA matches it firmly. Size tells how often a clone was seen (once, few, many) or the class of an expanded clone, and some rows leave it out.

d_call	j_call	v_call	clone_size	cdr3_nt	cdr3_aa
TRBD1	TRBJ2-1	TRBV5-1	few	TGCGCCAGCAGCTCCGGTTTTGGGGACAGGGTGGACTCCCCAAGTGGAGAGCAGTTCTTC	CASSSGFGDRVDSPSGEQFF
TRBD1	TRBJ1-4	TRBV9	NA	TGTGCCAGCAGCCCCCGACAGGGAATAAGAGAAAAACTGTTTTTT	CASSPRQGIREKLFF
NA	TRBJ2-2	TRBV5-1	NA	TGCGCCAGCAGCTTTGGACCCGGGGAGCTGTTTTTT	CASSFGPGELFF
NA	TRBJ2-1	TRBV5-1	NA	TGCGCCAGCAGCTTCGCGACGCGTTCTAGCGCCGACAATGAGCAGTTCTTC	CASSFATRSSADNEQFF
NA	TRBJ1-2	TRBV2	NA	TGTGCCAGCAGTCCGCCGGGTCGTACTAACTATGGCTACACCTTC	CASSPPGRTNYGYTF
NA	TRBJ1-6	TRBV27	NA	TGTGCCAGCAGTTTCCGAAATTCACCCCTCCACTTT	CASSFRNSPLHF
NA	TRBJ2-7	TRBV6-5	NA	TGTGCCAGCAGTTACGATAGCGGTCGAACCTACGAGCAGTACTTC	CASSYDSGRTYEQYF
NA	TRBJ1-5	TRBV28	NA	TGTGCCAGCAGTACTGAACAGGGAATCTTTAGCAATCAGCCCCAGCATTTT	CASSTEQGIFSNQPQHF
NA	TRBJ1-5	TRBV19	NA	TGTGCCAGTAGCCCGATACAGGGAGGCAATCAGCCCCAGCATTTT	CASSPIQGGNQPQHF
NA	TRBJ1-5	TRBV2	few	TGTGCCAGCAGTGAAGCGGGATCTCAGCCCCAGCATTTT	CASSEAGSQPQHF
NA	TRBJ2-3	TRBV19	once	TGTGCCAGTAGTATGGAACCGGGCCCTACGCAGTATTTT	CASSMEPGPTQYF
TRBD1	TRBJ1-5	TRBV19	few	TGTGCCAGTAGTAAGGGGGCCGGACAGCCCCAGCATTTT	CASSKGAGQPQHF
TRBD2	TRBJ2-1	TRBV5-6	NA	TGTGCCAGCACTAGCGGGTACAATGAGCAGTTCTTC	CASTSGYNEQFF
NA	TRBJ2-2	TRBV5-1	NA	TGCGCCAGCAGCCCGGGGATGGCTAGCGCCCAAATGAACACCGGGGAGCTGTTTTTT	CASSPGMASAQMNTGELFF
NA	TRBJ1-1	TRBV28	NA	TGTGCCAGCAGTTTAGCGGTTTCGATGAACACTGAAGCTTTCTTT	CASSLAVSMNTEAFF
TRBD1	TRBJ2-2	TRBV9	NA	TGTGCCAGCAGCGCTCGGACAGGGATAGACGGGGAGCTGTTTTTT	CASSARTGIDGELFF
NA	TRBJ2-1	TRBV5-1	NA	TGCGCCAGCAGCTCGGGCGCAAATGAGCAGTTCTTC	CASSSGANEQFF
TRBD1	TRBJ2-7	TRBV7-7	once	TGTGCCAGCAGCCCGCAACTGGGGACAGGCGAGCAGTACTTC	CASSPQLGTGEQYF
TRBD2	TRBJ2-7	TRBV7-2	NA	TGTGCCAGCAGCCTTACGGCGGGAGTAGGCGGGGAGCAGTACTTC	CASSLTAGVGGEQYF
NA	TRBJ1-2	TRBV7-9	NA	TGTGCCAGCAGTCGGACAGTCGGCTATGGCTACACCTTC	CASSRTVGYGYTF
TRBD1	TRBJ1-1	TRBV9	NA	TGTGCCAGCAGCGTAAGTTGGACAGGGAGCGCTGAAGCTTTCTTT	CASSVSWTGSAEAFF
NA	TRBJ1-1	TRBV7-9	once	TGTGCCAGCAGCTCTAAGACTGAAGCTTTCTTT	CASSSKTEAFF
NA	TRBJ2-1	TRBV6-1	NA	TGTGCCAGCAGTTATTTGGGCCACTCCTTAGAGCAGTTCTTC	CASSYLGHSLEQFF
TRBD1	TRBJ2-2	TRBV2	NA	TGTGCTTTGGGACAGTTCAACACCGGGGAGCTGTTTTTT	CALGQFNTGELFF
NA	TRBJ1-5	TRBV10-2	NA	TGCGCCAGCAGTGAATGGCCTCAGCCCCAGCATTTT	CASSEWPQPQHF
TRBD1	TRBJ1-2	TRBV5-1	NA	TGCGCCAGCAGCTTGGCGGCGGGACAGGGCTATGGCTACACCTTC	CASSLAAGQGYGYTF
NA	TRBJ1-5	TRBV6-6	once	TGTGCCAGCAGTTACGAGGTGCTTCAGCCCCAGCATTTT	CASSYEVLQPQHF
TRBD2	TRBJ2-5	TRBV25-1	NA	TGTGCCAGCAGTTTTAGGGGAGGGGCGAGGGAGACCCAGTACTTC	CASSFRGGARETQYF
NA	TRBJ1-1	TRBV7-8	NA	TGTGCCAGCAGCCGGGGCTTCACTGAAGCTTTCTTT	CASSRGFTEAFF
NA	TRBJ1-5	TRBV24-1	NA	TGTGCCACCAGTGATCACCGAGGTCCGAATCAGCCCCAGCATTTT	CATSDHRGPNQPQHF
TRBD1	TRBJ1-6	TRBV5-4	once	TGTGCCAGCAGCTTGGGGGCAGGGGGCGTTTCACCCCTCCACTTT	CASSLGAGGVSPLHF
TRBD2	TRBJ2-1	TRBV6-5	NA	TGTGCCAGCAGTTACTCGGGGGGGAGAGGTAATGAGCAGTTCTTC	CASSYSGGRGNEQFF
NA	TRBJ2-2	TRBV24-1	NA	TGTGCCACCAGTGATGCAGGGTTGGGCGGGGAGCTGTTTTTT	CATSDAGLGGELFF
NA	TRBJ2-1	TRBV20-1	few	TGCAGTGCTAGCGGGAGCTATGAGCAGTTCTTC	CSASGSYEQFF
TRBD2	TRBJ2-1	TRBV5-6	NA	TGTGCCAGCAGCCACACCGGGACTAGCTACAATGAGCAGTTCTTC	CASSHTGTSYNEQFF
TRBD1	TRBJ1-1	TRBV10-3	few	TGTGCCATCAGAAGCTCAGGGGGGAACACTGAAGCTTTCTTT	CAIRSSGGNTEAFF
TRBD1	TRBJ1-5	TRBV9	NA	TGTGCCTCTTCGACAGGGATGAACAATCAGCCCCAGCATTTT	CASSTGMNNQPQHF
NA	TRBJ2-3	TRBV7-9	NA	TGTGCCAGCAGCTTAACGGCAGATACGCAGTATTTT	CASSLTADTQYF
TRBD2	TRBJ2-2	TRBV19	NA	TGTGCCAGTAGTTCCCGGACTAGCAGGAACACCGGGGAGCTGTTTTTT	CASSSRTSRNTGELFF
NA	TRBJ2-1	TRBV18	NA	TGTGCCAGCTCACCAGTCCGGGATGAGCAGTTCTTC	CASSPVRDEQFF
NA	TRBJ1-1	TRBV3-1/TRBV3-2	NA	TGTGCCAGCAGCCGAAGTCTCTCAGGGGCTTCTGAAGCTTTCTTT	CASSRSLSGASEAFF
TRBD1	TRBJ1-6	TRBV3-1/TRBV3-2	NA	TGTGCCAGCAGCCAAGGACAGGGAGGTTCACCCCTCCACTTT	CASSQGQGGSPLHF
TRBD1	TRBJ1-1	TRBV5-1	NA	TGCGCCAGCAGCTCGGCGACAGGGTTTGGGGAAGCTTTCTTT	CASSSATGFGEAFF
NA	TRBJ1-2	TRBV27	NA	TGTGCCAGCAGTGGATCAGGACAGTATGGCTACACCTTC	CASSGSGQYGYTF
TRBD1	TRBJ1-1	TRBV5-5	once	TGTGCCAGCAGCTGGGGACAGGGGAACACTGAAGCTTTCTTT	CASSWGQGNTEAFF
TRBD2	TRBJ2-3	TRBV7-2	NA	TGTGCCAGCAGCTTCTCTGGGACTACAAGCACAGATACGCAGTATTTT	CASSFSGTTSTDTQYF
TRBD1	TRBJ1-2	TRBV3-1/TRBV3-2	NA	TGTGCCAGCAGCGATCCGGGACAGAATAGCTATGGCTACACCTTC	CASSDPGQNSYGYTF
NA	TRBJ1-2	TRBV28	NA	TGTGCCAGCAACCCGGGGGACGTGGGTTATAACTATGGCTACACCTTC	CASNPGDVGYNYGYTF
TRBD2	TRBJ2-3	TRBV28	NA	TGTGCCAGCAGTTCTAGCGGGAGAGGCACAGATACGCAGTATTTT	CASSSSGRGTDTQYF
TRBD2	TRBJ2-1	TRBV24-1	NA	TGTGCCACCGTTCACTTGGGAGGGGAAACCTACAATGAGCAGTTCTTC	CATVHLGGETYNEQFF
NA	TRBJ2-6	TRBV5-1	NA	TGCGCCAGCAGCTTGGTTCTGGGGGTTAGCTCTGGGGCCAACGTCCTGACTTTC	CASSLVLGVSSGANVLTF
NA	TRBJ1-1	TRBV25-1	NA	TGTGCCAGCAGTGAATATCCGGCGGAGAACACTGAAGCTTTCTTT	CASSEYPAENTEAFF
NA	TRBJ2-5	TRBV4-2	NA	TGTGCCAGCAGCCTACAACCCATAGCTCAAGAGACCCAGTACTTC	CASSLQPIAQETQYF
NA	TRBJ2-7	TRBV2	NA	TGTGCCAGCAGTCAATTGCCAGGGACCCACGAGCAGTACTTC	CASSQLPGTHEQYF
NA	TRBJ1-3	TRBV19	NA	TGTGCCAGTAGTATGCCCGGTACCTTCGGAAACACCATATATTTT	CASSMPGTFGNTIYF
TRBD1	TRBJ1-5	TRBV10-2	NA	TGCGCCAGCAGCGTACAGGGGGTAGGAAGTCAGCCCCAGCATTTT	CASSVQGVGSQPQHF
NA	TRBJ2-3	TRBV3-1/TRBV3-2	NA	TGTGCCAGCAGCCCAAGGTCGTTGGCAGATACGCAGTATTTT	CASSPRSLADTQYF
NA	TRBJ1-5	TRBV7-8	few	TGTGCCAGCAGCTCTCAACGGACAGCAAATCAGCCCCAGCATTTT	CASSSQRTANQPQHF
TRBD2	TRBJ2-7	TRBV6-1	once	TGTGCCAGCAGTGAGGGGACTAGCGGGACCTACGAGCAGTACTTC	CASSEGTSGTYEQYF